The rows below give T cell receptor beta chains drawn from one sample of a study of cytomegalovirus exposure and HLA in healthy donors. Assay: immunoSEQ multiplex PCR; the TCRdb copy retains only in-frame clones and omits some. Among approximately 110,000 clones, roughly 74% were seen once, and the ten largest hold 4.2%. Sequencing used PBMCs. All receptors derive from a woman aged 45-60 years in good health and CMV-seropositive. Both conserved end residues are part of each CDR3. The D gene is left open where the match is weak. Clone size is shown for a subset of rows, as once, few, many or a class of expanded clone.

TRBV9,TRBD1,.,TRBJ1-3,CASSVEGTVNTIYF,TGTGCCAGCAGCGTAGAGGGGACAGTGAACACCATATATTTT
TRBV4-1,TRBD2,.,TRBJ2-5,CASRPTSGGFKTETQYF,TGCGCCAGCAGACCCACGAGCGGGGGTTTCAAGACGGAGACCCAGTACTTC
TRBV2,.,.,TRBJ1-5,CASMIGRNQPQHF,TGTGCCAGCATGATCGGCAGGAATCAGCCCCAGCATTTT
TRBV28,TRBD2,.,TRBJ2-5,CASRGGWETQYF,TGTGCCAGCAGGGGAGGGTGGGAGACCCAGTACTTC
TRBV6-6,.,.,TRBJ2-5,CASSTAGETGTQYF,TGTGCCAGCAGTACCGCCGGAGAAACTGGGACCCAGTACTTC
TRBV4-2,TRBD1,.,TRBJ1-4,CASSRHTGGEDEKLFF,TGTGCCAGCAGCCGCCACACAGGGGGCGAGGATGAAAAACTGTTTTTT
TRBV7-9,.,few,TRBJ2-3,CASSLGPYTDTQYF,TGTGCCAGCAGCTTAGGGCCGTACACAGATACGCAGTATTTT
TRBV10-2,.,.,TRBJ1-2,CASSESAGGVLDGYTF,TGCGCCAGCAGCGAGTCGGCGGGCGGAGTCCTCGATGGCTACACCTTC
TRBV5-1,.,.,TRBJ1-2,CASSIETRVGGYTF,TGCGCCAGCAGCATTGAAACCAGGGTTGGCGGCTACACCTTC
TRBV7-9,.,.,TRBJ2-3,CASNPQGEYTDTQYF,TGTGCCAGCAACCCACAGGGAGAGTACACAGATACGCAGTATTTT
TRBV5-4,.,.,TRBJ2-1,CASSLGSQLPYNEQFF,TGTGCCAGCAGCTTGGGTAGCCAGCTTCCCTACAATGAGCAGTTCTTC
TRBV5-1,.,.,TRBJ2-7,CASSLAPPSYEQYF,TGCGCCAGCAGCTTGGCCCCTCCTTCCTACGAGCAGTACTTC
TRBV5-1,TRBD1,.,TRBJ1-4,CASSPGTGVEKLFF,TGCGCCAGCAGCCCCGGGACAGGGGTTGAAAAACTGTTTTTT
TRBV13,TRBD2,.,TRBJ2-3,CASSSSGWRGAVDTQYF,TGTGCCAGCAGCTCCTCGGGGTGGCGGGGGGCCGTGGATACGCAGTATTTT
TRBV5-6,.,.,TRBJ2-1,CASSKLPGLTINEQFF,TGTGCCAGCAGCAAATTACCGGGACTTACGATCAATGAGCAGTTCTTC
TRBV27,.,few,TRBJ2-5,CASSSPATRGETQYF,TGTGCCAGCAGTAGCCCTGCAACAAGGGGAGAGACCCAGTACTTC
TRBV6-1,.,.,TRBJ2-3,CASSEAQGELSTQYF,TGTGCCAGCAGTGAGGCACAGGGAGAGTTGAGTACGCAGTATTTT
TRBV6-5,TRBD1,.,TRBJ2-1,CASSYQIQGESEQFF,TGTGCCAGCAGTTACCAAATCCAGGGGGAAAGTGAGCAGTTCTTC
TRBV12-5,TRBD1,.,TRBJ2-5,CASGLGAGQGFETQYF,TGTGCTAGTGGTTTGGGGGCGGGACAGGGGTTCGAGACCCAGTACTTC
TRBV27,.,.,TRBJ1-6,CASSFRGYNSPLHF,TGTGCCAGCAGTTTTCGAGGGTACAATTCACCCCTCCACTTT
TRBV11-2,TRBD2,.,TRBJ2-7,CASSLPGGGIYEQYF,TGTGCCAGCAGCTTACCAGGCGGGGGGATCTACGAGCAGTACTTC
TRBV19,TRBD1,.,TRBJ1-2,CASGDRTGGAYGYTF,TGTGCCAGTGGTGACCGGACAGGCGGGGCCTATGGCTACACCTTC
TRBV7-2,.,.,TRBJ1-2,CASSLGRESGYTF,TGTGCCAGCAGCTTAGGACGGGAGAGTGGCTACACCTTC
TRBV5-1,.,.,TRBJ2-2,CASSLGQKTGELFF,TGCGCCAGCAGCTTGGGACAGAAGACCGGGGAGCTGTTTTTT
TRBV4-1,.,.,TRBJ2-2,CASSQERQAATGELFF,TGCGCCAGCAGCCAAGAGCGCCAGGCCGCCACCGGGGAGCTGTTTTTT
TRBV6-5,.,.,TRBJ2-1,CASSRGGKQFF,TGTGCCAGCAGTAGGGGGGGAAAGCAGTTCTTC
TRBV6-5,TRBD1,.,TRBJ1-5,CASSYDRGQPQHF,TGTGCCAGCAGCTACGACAGGGGTCAGCCCCAGCATTTT
TRBV7-2,TRBD1,few,TRBJ2-3,CASSSLDPGQGGGTDTQYF,TGTGCCAGCAGCTCTCTTGACCCAGGACAGGGGGGCGGCACAGATACGCAGTATTTT
TRBV5-6,.,.,TRBJ1-2,CASSLAQVDGYTF,TGTGCCAGCAGCTTGGCACAGGTCGATGGCTACACCTTC
TRBV11-2,.,.,TRBJ1-1,CASSLAGPGPRTEAFF,TGTGCCAGCAGCTTAGCAGGACCAGGGCCGAGGACTGAAGCTTTCTTT
TRBV6-1,TRBD2,.,TRBJ2-3,CASSGQAGGTDTQYF,TGTGCCAGCAGTGGTCAAGCGGGGGGCACAGATACGCAGTATTTT
TRBV6-1,.,.,TRBJ2-7,CASSRTAYEQYF,TGTGCCAGCAGTCGGACAGCCTACGAGCAGTACTTC
TRBV19,TRBD1,.,TRBJ2-2,CASAGGATSGELFF,TGTGCCAGTGCAGGGGGCGCGACCTCCGGGGAGCTGTTTTTT
TRBV19,TRBD1,.,TRBJ2-1,CASSILQGSNEQFF,TGTGCCAGTAGTATACTACAGGGGAGCAATGAGCAGTTCTTC
TRBV6-6,.,.,TRBJ1-1,CASSYGQGPEAFF,TGTGCCAGCAGTTACGGGCAGGGCCCCGAAGCTTTCTTT
TRBV29-1,.,.,TRBJ2-3,CSVEVASGTQYF,TGCAGCGTTGAAGTGGCTTCTGGTACGCAGTATTTT
TRBV7-2,TRBD1,once,TRBJ1-2,CASSTDRAHYGYTF,TGTGCCAGCAGCACGGACAGGGCGCACTATGGCTACACCTTC
TRBV29-1,.,.,TRBJ1-2,CSVDGGSWVYGYTF,TGCAGCGTTGATGGGGGCAGTTGGGTCTATGGCTACACCTTC